Each of the 3 T cell receptor beta chains below was sequenced from the same sample in a study of cytomegalovirus exposure and HLA in healthy donors. Clones were read by immunoSEQ multiplex PCR, and TCRdb kept only the in-frame ones, dropping some. The data contain 130,000 or so clones, 85% to 90% of them singletons. Material for sequencing was PBMCs. These receptors all stem from a woman in her late teens or twenties in good health and CMV-seronegative.

This chain uses TRBV5-1 with TRBJ1-3; a weak D match, TRBD1 (5 bases). V was shortened by 3 bases and J by 3 bases, with 10 bases between the two germline ends. This CDR3 spans 14 amino acids. From germline, CDR1 is SGHRS and CDR2 YFSETQ. The CDR3 here is CASSSTARGNTIYF. CDR3 DNA: TGCGCCAGCAGCTCGACAGCCCGTGGAAACACCATATATTTT.

The chain is built from TRBV7-8 and TRBJ1-3; unclear D gene. This CDR3 is 15 amino acids long. V was clipped by 1 base and J by 0 bases, with 7 bases between them. Germline V gene sequence: CDR1 SGHVS, CDR2 FQNEAQ. For the CDR3, the DNA is TGTGCCAGCAGCTTAGATCGGTACTCTGGAAACACCATATATTTT. Protein: CASSLDRYSGNTIYF.

Points on this clone: A much bigger clone sits one base away, suggesting this may be a read error. This chain's CDR3 is CASSGTSGGTDTQYF. The CDR3 nucleotides read TGTGCCAGCAGTGGGACTAGCGGGGGCACAGATACGCAGTATTTT. The genes are TRBV6-5 and TRBJ2-3, with 13 bases aligning to TRBD2. This CDR3 comprises 15 residues. J lost 1 base, V lost 5 bases, and 0 bases had no gene match. The germline gives CDR1 MNHEY, CDR2 SVGAGI.